This record concerns one T cell receptor beta chain sequence. Its cognate antigen is unknown. The CDR3 has 17 amino acids. The entry originates in a study of memory CD4+ T cells and cytomegalovirus serostatus. TCRdb keeps only in-frame clones here, not all; method: immunoSEQ multiplex PCR. The table shows some 52,000 clones, with more than 70% occurring only once. Single viable CD3+CD4+CD8-CD45RO+ cells were sorted as the memory CD4+ T cells. Findings of the study overall: The CMV-associated TCR signature appears largely within the CD4+ memory repertoire.

The chain recombines TRBV21-1 with TRBJ2-1; no check of the table's D call, TRBD2, against the DNA was made. TRBV21-1 has pseudogene status. The TCR was taken from an adult in good health and CMV-seropositive. Sequenced input: memory CD4+ T cells from blood. The CDR3 DNA reads TGTGCCAGCAGCAAATACGGCGTCTGGGGAGTACTGGATGAGCAGTTCTTC. Protein: CASSKYGVWGVLDEQFF.